This T cell receptor (beta chain) is from a study of cytomegalovirus exposure and HLA in healthy donors. Trimming stripped 2 bases from V and 2 bases from J, with 10 bases between. The germline CDR1 and CDR2 sequences are SNHLY and FYNNEI. The CDR3 contains 14 residues. PCR involved 60 Vbeta and 13 Jbeta primers. Sequenced by immunoSEQ multiplex PCR; TCRdb stores in-frame clones only, minus some. In the table there are roughly 100,000 clones, 65% to 85% of which are singletons. The V gene is TRBV2, the J gene TRBJ2-7; D might be TRBD1 (5 bases). The sequence derives from a man aged 45-60 years in good health and CMV-seropositive. The sample comprised PBMCs. This CDR3 is CASSERGTAYEQYF. As DNA, the CDR3 is TGTGCCAGCAGTGAAAGGGGAACAGCCTACGAGCAGTACTTC.